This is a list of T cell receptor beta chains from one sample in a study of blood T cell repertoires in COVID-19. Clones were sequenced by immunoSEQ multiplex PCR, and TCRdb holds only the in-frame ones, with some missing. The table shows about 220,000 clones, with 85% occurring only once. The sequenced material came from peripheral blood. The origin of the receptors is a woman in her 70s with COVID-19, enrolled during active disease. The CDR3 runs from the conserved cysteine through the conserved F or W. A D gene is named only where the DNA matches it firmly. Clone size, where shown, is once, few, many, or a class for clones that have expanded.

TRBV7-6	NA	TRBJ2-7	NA	CASSLVGGVSEFSSYEQYF	TGTGCCAGCAGCTTAGTCGGCGGCGTGTCAGAATTTAGCTCCTACGAGCAGTACTTC
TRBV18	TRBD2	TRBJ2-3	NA	CASSPLLETSGTDTQYF	TGTGCCAGCTCACCACTCCTGGAAACTAGCGGGACAGATACGCAGTATTTT
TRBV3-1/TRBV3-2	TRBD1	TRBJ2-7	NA	CASSPRGDRVYEQYF	TGTGCCAGCAGCCCTAGAGGGGACAGGGTATACGAGCAGTACTTC
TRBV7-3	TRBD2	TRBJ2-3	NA	CASSPGLVTDTQYF	TGTGCCAGCAGCCCCGGACTAGTCACAGATACGCAGTATTTT
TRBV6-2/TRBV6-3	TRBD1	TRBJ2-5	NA	CASSPRQGSQETQYF	TGTGCCAGCAGCCCCCGACAGGGGTCCCAAGAGACCCAGTACTTC
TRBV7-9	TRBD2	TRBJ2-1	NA	CASSSLHTSGRSYNEQFF	TGTGCCAGCAGCTCTCTCCATACTAGCGGGAGATCCTACAATGAGCAGTTCTTC
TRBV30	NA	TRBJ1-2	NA	CAWSVLRGGPRGYTF	TGTGCCTGGAGTGTACTGAGGGGGGGTCCTCGCGGCTACACCTTC
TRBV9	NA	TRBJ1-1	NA	CASSPAGGRTEAFF	TGTGCCAGCAGCCCAGCGGGGGGGAGGACTGAAGCTTTCTTT
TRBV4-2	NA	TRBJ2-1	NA	CASSQEAGSFYNEQFF	TGTGCCAGCAGCCAAGAGGCGGGATCCTTCTACAATGAGCAGTTCTTC
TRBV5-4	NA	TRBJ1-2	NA	CASSLGQRNYGYTF	TGTGCCAGCAGCTTAGGACAGCGCAACTATGGCTACACCTTC
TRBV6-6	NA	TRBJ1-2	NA	CASTYGGGGYTF	TGTGCCAGCACCTACGGAGGTGGCGGCTACACCTTC
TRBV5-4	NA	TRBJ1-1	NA	CASSPQANSLFGNTEAFF	TGTGCCAGCAGCCCCCAGGCGAACAGTCTCTTTGGGAACACTGAAGCTTTCTTT
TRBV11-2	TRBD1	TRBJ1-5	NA	CASSLGTGSNQPQHF	TGTGCCAGCAGCTTAGGGACAGGGAGCAATCAGCCCCAGCATTTT
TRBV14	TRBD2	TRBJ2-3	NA	CASSQVLAGGLFGTDTQYF	TGTGCCAGCAGCCAAGTCCTAGCGGGGGGGCTGTTTGGCACAGATACGCAGTATTTT
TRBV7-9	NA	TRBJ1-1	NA	CASSPSGHKMNTEAFF	TGTGCCAGCAGTCCTTCAGGGCACAAAATGAACACTGAAGCTTTCTTT
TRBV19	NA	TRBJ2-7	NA	CASSSLAGRTYEQYF	TGTGCCAGTAGTAGCCTCGCGGGGCGGACCTACGAGCAGTACTTC
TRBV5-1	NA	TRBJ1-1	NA	CASSFGSGKTFF	TGCGCCAGCAGCTTTGGGTCAGGGAAAACTTTCTTT
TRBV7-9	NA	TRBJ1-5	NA	CASSLFRGSNQPQHF	TGTGCCAGCAGCTTATTTAGGGGTAGCAATCAGCCCCAGCATTTT
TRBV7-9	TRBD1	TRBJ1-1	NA	CASSRGQGRYFSEAFF	TGTGCCAGCAGCCGAGGACAGGGTCGTTACTTTTCTGAAGCTTTCTTT
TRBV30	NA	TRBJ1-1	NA	CACRTGSNEAFF	TGTGCCTGCCGAACAGGTAGTAATGAAGCTTTCTTT
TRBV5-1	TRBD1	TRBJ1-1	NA	CASNPVGRGHTEAFF	TGCGCCAGCAACCCAGTAGGCAGGGGGCATACTGAAGCTTTCTTT
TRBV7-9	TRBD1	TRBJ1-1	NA	CASSLSGTVSTEAFF	TGTGCCAGCAGCCTCTCCGGGACAGTAAGCACTGAAGCTTTCTTT
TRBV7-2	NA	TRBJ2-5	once	CASSGSGARQETQYF	TGTGCCAGCAGCGGGAGCGGAGCCAGACAAGAGACCCAGTACTTC
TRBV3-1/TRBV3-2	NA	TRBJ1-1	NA	CASRTTGITEAFF	TGTGCCAGCAGAACTACAGGGATCACTGAAGCTTTCTTT
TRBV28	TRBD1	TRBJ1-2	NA	CASSSPGGQGLYGYTF	TGTGCCAGCAGTTCCCCAGGTGGACAGGGACTCTATGGCTACACCTTC
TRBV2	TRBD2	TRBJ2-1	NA	CASSAVTSGSYNEQFF	TGTGCCAGCAGTGCAGTCACTAGCGGGAGCTACAATGAGCAGTTCTTC
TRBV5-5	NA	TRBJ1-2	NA	CASSLDGANYGYTF	TGTGCCAGCAGCTTAGACGGAGCTAACTATGGCTACACCTTC
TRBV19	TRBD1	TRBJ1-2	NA	CASITGDYGYTF	TGTGCCAGTATTACAGGGGACTATGGCTACACCTTC
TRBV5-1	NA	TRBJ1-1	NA	CASSWGVMNTEAFF	TGCGCCAGCAGCTGGGGGGTAATGAACACTGAAGCTTTCTTT
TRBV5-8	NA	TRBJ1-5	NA	CASSYGQNQPQHF	TGTGCCAGCAGCTATGGACAGAATCAGCCCCAGCATTTT
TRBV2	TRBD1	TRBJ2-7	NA	CASKRDRVYEQYF	TGTGCCAGCAAAAGGGACAGGGTTTACGAGCAGTACTTC
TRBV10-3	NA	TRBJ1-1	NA	CAIRAAGANTEAFF	TGTGCCATCAGAGCCGCAGGGGCGAACACTGAAGCTTTCTTT
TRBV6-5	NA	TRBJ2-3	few	CASSLAGTDTQYF	TGTGCCAGCAGTTTAGCTGGCACAGATACGCAGTATTTT
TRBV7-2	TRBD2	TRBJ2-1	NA	CASTPRLAGLFEQFF	TGTGCCAGCACCCCTCGACTAGCGGGGCTCTTTGAGCAGTTCTTC
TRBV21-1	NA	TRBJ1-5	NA	CASSLPGTGDNQPQHF	TGTGCCAGCAGCCTACCAGGGACAGGGGACAATCAGCCCCAGCATTTT
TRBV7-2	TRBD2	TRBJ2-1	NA	CASSIPGGSYNEQFF	TGTGCCAGCAGCATCCCGGGGGGCTCCTACAATGAGCAGTTCTTC
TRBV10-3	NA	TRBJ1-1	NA	CAINLGPNTEAFF	TGTGCCATCAACCTTGGCCCGAACACTGAAGCTTTCTTT
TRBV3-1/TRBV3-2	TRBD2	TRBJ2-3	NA	CASSPMSGTTTTDTQYF	TGTGCCAGCAGCCCAATGTCCGGGACTACCACCACAGATACGCAGTATTTT
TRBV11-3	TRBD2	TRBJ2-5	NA	CASSPRRGRVQETQYF	TGTGCCAGCAGCCCCCGTCGGGGGAGGGTCCAAGAGACCCAGTACTTC
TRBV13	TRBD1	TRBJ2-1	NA	CASSSLGTAYNEQFF	TGTGCCAGCAGCTCCCTTGGGACAGCTTACAATGAGCAGTTCTTC
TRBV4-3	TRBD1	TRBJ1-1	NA	CASSHRQGAGTEAFF	TGCGCCAGCAGCCATCGACAGGGGGCAGGCACTGAAGCTTTCTTT
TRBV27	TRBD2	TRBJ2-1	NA	CASSLFAGGGEQFF	TGTGCCAGCAGTTTATTTGCGGGAGGGGGTGAGCAGTTCTTC
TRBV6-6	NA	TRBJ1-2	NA	CASSSDTNYGYTF	TGTGCCAGCAGTTCTGACACCAACTATGGCTACACCTTC
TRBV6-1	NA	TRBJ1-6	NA	CASSVGVSSYNSPLHF	TGTGCCAGCAGTGTAGGAGTAAGCTCCTATAATTCACCCCTCCACTTT
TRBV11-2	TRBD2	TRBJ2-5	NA	CASSLVGSGGETQYF	TGTGCCAGCAGCTTAGTCGGTAGCGGGGGAGAGACCCAGTACTTC
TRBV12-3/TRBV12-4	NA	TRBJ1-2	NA	CASSFGGPRGYTF	TGTGCCAGCAGTTTTGGAGGTCCGCGAGGCTACACCTTC
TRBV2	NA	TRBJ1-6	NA	CASSDPRNSPLHF	TGTGCCAGCAGTGACCCTAGAAATTCACCCCTCCACTTT
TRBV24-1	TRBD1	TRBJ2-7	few	CATQGALADEQYF	TGTGCCACCCAGGGGGCTTTGGCAGACGAGCAGTACTTC
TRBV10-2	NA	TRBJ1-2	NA	CASSESAATGGGYTF	TGCGCCAGCAGTGAGTCCGCCGCTACGGGAGGTGGCTACACCTTC
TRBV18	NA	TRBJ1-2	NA	CASSPRGYGYTF	TGTGCCAGCTCACCGCGAGGGTATGGCTACACCTTC
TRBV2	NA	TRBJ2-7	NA	CASYSGSYEQYF	TGTGCCAGCTACAGTGGTTCCTACGAGCAGTACTTC
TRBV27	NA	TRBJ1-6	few	CASSLQGYNSPLHF	TGTGCCAGCAGTTTACAGGGTTATAATTCACCCCTCCACTTT
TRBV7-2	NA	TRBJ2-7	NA	CASSFTDRKGEQYF	TGTGCCAGCAGCTTTACTGACAGGAAGGGCGAGCAGTACTTC
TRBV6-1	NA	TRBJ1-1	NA	CASSEARRYPTEAFF	TGTGCCAGCAGTGAAGCGCGCAGGTATCCCACTGAAGCTTTCTTT